The 15 T cell receptor beta chains presented below share a single source sample, sequenced in a study of blood T cell repertoires in COVID-19. TCRdb keeps only in-frame clones here, not all; method: immunoSEQ multiplex PCR. The repertoire holds roughly 200,000 clones, with 87% as singletons. Material for sequencing was PBMCs or T cells enriched from blood (not recorded which). Receptor source: a man younger than 35 with acute COVID-19.

The chain links TRBV10-2 to TRBJ2-7; TRBD2 matches at 14 bases. Germline CDR1 reads WSHSY; CDR2 reads SAAADI. The CDR3 contains 18 residues. V lost 3 bases and J lost 3; bases outside the gene matches: 10. CDR3 bases: TGCGCCAGCAGTGACGGGACTAGCGGGAGTCTTTCTTACTACGAGCAGTACTTC. Residues: CASSDGTSGSLSYYEQYF.

This chain connects TRBV7-6 to TRBJ2-2; 10 nucleotides agree with TRBD1. The J segment lost 3 bases and the V segment lost 0 bases, leaving 4 bases of the junction unmatched. This CDR3 is 17 amino acids long. Germline V lookup: CDR1 SGHVS, CDR2 FNYEAQ. CDR3 region: CASSLAWGQGYTGELFF. CDR3 bases: TGTGCCAGCAGCTTAGCGTGGGGACAGGGGTACACCGGGGAGCTGTTTTTT.

The V call is TRBV23-1, the J call TRBJ1-5; 7 bases are shared with TRBD1. TRBV23-1 is an ORF; its function is uncertain. The CDR3 length is 13 residues. V was clipped by 6 bases and J by 7 bases; unmatched bases: 6. The CDR3 DNA follows: TGCGCCAGCAGCCATAGGGGGCGACAGCCCCAGCATTTT. Protein product: CASSHRGRQPQHF.

CDR3 DNA: TGTGCCAGCAGCCAAGCTACTTCGAGCACAGATACGCAGTATTTT. Its translation: CASSQATSSTDTQYF. This chain uses TRBV4-2 with TRBJ2-3; D is undetermined. Germline V CDR1 and CDR2: LGHNA, YNFKEQ. Trimming shortened V by 1 base and J by 0 bases, and 8 bases separated the two germline ends. This CDR3 is 15 amino acids long.

The chain carries TRBV4-1 and TRBJ1-1; D perhaps matches TRBD1 (5 bases). Trimming removed 6 bases at V and 0 bases at J, with 11 bases between. This CDR3 region has 14 residues. Germline loops: CDR1 MGHRA, CDR2 YSYEKL. For the CDR3, the DNA is TGCGCCAGCAGAGCGACAGTCATGAACACTGAAGCTTTCTTT. This codes for CASRATVMNTEAFF.

The genes are TRBV7-3 and TRBJ2-1; 10 nucleotides align to TRBD2. The CDR3 extends over 17 amino acids. The germline V gene encodes CDR1 SGHTA and CDR2 FQGTGA. The V gene end was trimmed by 5 bases and the J gene end by 4 bases; junction bases not matched to a gene: 11. CDR3 protein: CASSGTELAGTYNEQFF. CDR3 nucleotides: TGTGCCAGCAGCGGAACGGAACTAGCGGGGACTTACAATGAGCAGTTCTTC.

This clone appeared a single time. The chain uses TRBV12-3 or TRBV12-4 and TRBJ2-1; no definite D call. The CDR3 length is 12 residues. The germline V and J ends were trimmed by 3 bases and 6 bases, with 6 bases remaining between them. In nucleotides, the CDR3 is TGTGCCAGCAGTTTTCTCCTCAATGAGCAGTTCTTC. Amino acid sequence: CASSFLLNEQFF.

This clone was recorded only once. V is TRBV29-1 and J is TRBJ2-7; D is unresolved. Germline V gives CDR1 SQVTM, CDR2 ANQGSEA. The CDR3 covers 11 residues. Trimming took off 4 bases at V and 7 bases at J, with 11 bases between the two ends. Here the CDR3 DNA reads TGCAGCGTTGGTTCTCTGAGGGAGCAGTACTTC. Amino acids: CSVGSLREQYF.

The chain couples TRBV11-2 to TRBJ2-1, with TRBD2 identical over 8 bases. CDR3 length: 17 residues. V lost 1 base, J lost 0 bases, and 5 bases stayed unmatched. The germline CDR1 and CDR2 sequences are SGHAT and FQNNGV. Here the CDR3 DNA reads TGTGCCAGCAGCTTAGGGCTAGCGGGCTCCTCCTACAATGAGCAGTTCTTC. Its protein product is CASSLGLAGSSYNEQFF. The variable domain in full, with the rest retrieved from reference TRBV11-2 and TRBJ2-1, is EAGVAQSPRYKIIEKRQSVAFWCNPISGHATLYWYQQILGQGPKLLIQFQNNGVVDDSQLPKDRFSAERLKGVDSTLKIQPAKLEDSAVYLCASSLGLAGSSYNEQFFGPGTRLTVL.

J is TRBJ2-1 and V is TRBV7-9; 7 bases fit TRBD1. The germline V gene encodes CDR1 SEHNR and CDR2 FQNEAQ (reference sequence). The ends lost 5 bases at V and 12 bases at J; junction bases unmatched: 4. This CDR3 has 11 amino acids. CDR3 bases: TGTGCCAGCAGCCAAGGGGGCCGGCAGTTCTTC. Its protein product is CASSQGGRQFF. The full variable domain, with the rest looked up from reference TRBV7-9 and TRBJ2-1, is DTGVSQNPRHKITKRGQNVTFRCDPISEHNRLYWYRQTLGQGPEFLTYFQNEAQLEKSRLLSDRFSAERPKGSFSTLEIQRTEQGDSAMYLCASSQGGRQFFGPGTRLTVL.

The chain recombines TRBV3-1 (or the pseudogene TRBV3-2) with TRBJ2-3; TRBD1 might be the D (5 bases). The V and J ends lost 6 bases and 2 bases respectively, with 15 bases between them. CDR1 is LGHDT and CDR2 is YNNKEL in the germline V gene (reference sequence). The CDR3 runs to 15 residues. The CDR3 nucleotides read TGTGCCAGCAGTCCAGGGTCTGGCGACACAGATACGCAGTATTTT. This translates into CASSPGSGDTDTQYF.

CDR3 in amino acids: CASSSRLDEQFF. The CDR3 DNA sequence: TGTGCCAGCAGTTCCCGACTTGATGAGCAGTTCTTC. The genes are TRBV12-3 or TRBV12-4 and TRBJ2-1; D is unresolved. The CDR3 is 12 residues long. Deletions cut 4 bases from V and 8 bases from J, with 9 bases between.

Concerning this clone itself: Other DNA sequences in this sample translate to the same CDR3. The rearrangement joins TRBV4-3 to TRBJ2-7, with TRBD2 as a possible D gene (6 bases). V shed 0 bases and J shed 3 bases, with 6 bases lying between them. From germline, CDR1 is LGHNA and CDR2 YSLEER. The CDR3 sequence is 13 residues long. This CDR3 is CASSQDGGYEQYF. CDR3 DNA: TGCGCCAGCAGCCAAGACGGGGGCTACGAGCAGTACTTC.

This clone is a singleton in its sample. The chain couples TRBV19 to TRBJ2-2; possibly TRBD1 for D (6 bases). The CDR3 totals 19 residues. Germline CDR1 reads LNHDA; CDR2 reads SQIVND (reference sequence). The ends were cut back, 4 bases at V and 2 bases at J, with 23 bases in the middle. CDR3 nucleotide sequence: TGTGCCAGTAGTAATCCAGACCTGCTGGGGGCTACTAACACCGGGGAGCTGTTTTTT. It encodes CASSNPDLLGATNTGELFF.

The count of this clone is one. The chain uses TRBV11-2 and TRBJ2-2; weak D call: TRBD1 (6 bases). The V end was cut by 7 bases, the J end by 6 bases, with 9 bases between. CDR3 length: 12 residues. From germline, CDR1 is SGHAT and CDR2 FQNNGV. The CDR3 loop is CASNRVSGELFF. The DNA of the CDR3 is TGTGCCAGCAACAGGGTGTCCGGGGAGCTGTTTTTT.